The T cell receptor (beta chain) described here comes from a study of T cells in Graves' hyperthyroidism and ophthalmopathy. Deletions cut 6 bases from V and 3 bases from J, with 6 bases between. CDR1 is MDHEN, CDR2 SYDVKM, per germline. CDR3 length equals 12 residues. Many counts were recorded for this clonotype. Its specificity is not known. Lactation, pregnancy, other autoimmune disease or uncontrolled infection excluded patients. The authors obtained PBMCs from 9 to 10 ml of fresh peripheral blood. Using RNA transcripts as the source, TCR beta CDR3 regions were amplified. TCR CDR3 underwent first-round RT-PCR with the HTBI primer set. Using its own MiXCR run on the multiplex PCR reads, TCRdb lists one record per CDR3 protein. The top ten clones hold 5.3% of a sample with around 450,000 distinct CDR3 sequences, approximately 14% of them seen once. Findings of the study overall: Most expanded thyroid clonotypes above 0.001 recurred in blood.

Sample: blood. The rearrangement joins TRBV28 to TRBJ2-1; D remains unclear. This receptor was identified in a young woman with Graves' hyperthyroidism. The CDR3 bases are TGTGCCAGCAGAGAACGCTACAATGAGCAGTTCTTC. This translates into CASRERYNEQFF. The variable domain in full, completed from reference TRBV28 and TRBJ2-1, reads DVKVTQSSRYLVKRTGEKVFLECVQDMDHENMFWYRQDPGLGLRLIYFSYDVKMKEKGDIPEGYSVSREKKERFSLILESASTNQTSMYLCASRERYNEQFFGPGTRLTVL.